A selection of T cell receptor beta chains follows, all from one sample in a study of T-cell memory formation after mild COVID-19. TCRdb re-derived calls from the 5' RACE reads in MiXCR, one entry per CDR3 protein. Of fewer than 400,000 distinct CDR3 sequences in the sample, 13% were seen once. Sequenced material: PBMCs or a T cell subset sorted from them (not recorded which). The receptors were gathered from a man aged 18 to 30 who had mild COVID-19 (a few samples of this study predate the infection). Cell type and time point are not known. Both conserved end residues are part of each CDR3. A D gene is named only where the DNA matches it firmly. A row's size may be missing; if present it is once, few, many or a size class.

D	V	size	J	DNA	CDR3
.	TRBV27	.	TRBJ2-1	TGTGCCAGCAGCCACCCGACAGGCTGGTTGCAGTTCTTC	CASSHPTGWLQFF
.	TRBV7-9	.	TRBJ1-2	TGTGCCAGCAGCTTAGAAGGAGGGGGCTATGGCTACACCTTC	CASSLEGGGYGYTF
.	TRBV9	few	TRBJ1-1	TGTGCCAGCAGCGTAGAAGAGTGGGGGTCGGGTTTCTTT	CASSVEEWGSGFF
.	TRBV6-2/TRBV6-3	few	TRBJ1-6	TGTGCCAGCAGTCCCCAGCAAAGTTCACCCCTCCACTTT	CASSPQQSSPLHF
.	TRBV7-8	many	TRBJ2-2	TGTGCCAGCAGCCCGAGACGAAGGAGAGCCGGGGAGCTGTTTTTT	CASSPRRRRAGELFF
.	TRBV4-3	few	TRBJ1-6	TGCGCCAGCGGCAGGGGTCTTTATAATTCACCCCTCCACTTT	CASGRGLYNSPLHF
TRBD2	TRBV12-3/TRBV12-4	few	TRBJ2-3	TGTGCCAGCAGTTTGCGGGGGGCCTTTACAGATACGCAGTATTTT	CASSLRGAFTDTQYF
.	TRBV7-9	few	TRBJ2-4	TGTGCCAGCAGCCGAGGGGGGGGATCTGAGAATAACATTCAGTACTTC	CASSRGGGSENNIQYF
.	TRBV29-1	few	TRBJ2-2	TGCAGCGTTGAATTAGAAGGCACCGGGGAGCTGTTTTTT	CSVELEGTGELFF
TRBD2	TRBV6-5	few	TRBJ2-3	TGTGCCAGCTGGACTAGCGGGGCCAGCACAGATACGCAGTATTTT	CASWTSGASTDTQYF
TRBD1	TRBV5-1	few	TRBJ2-7	TGCGCCAGCAGCTTGATGTTTGGACAGGGGAGCTCCTACGAGCAGTACTTC	CASSLMFGQGSSYEQYF
.	TRBV5-5	.	TRBJ2-3	TGTGCCAGCAGCTTGGTTCCAGCTAGCACAGATACGCAGTATTTT	CASSLVPASTDTQYF
.	TRBV20-1	.	TRBJ1-6	TGCAGTGCTAGGACAGCGTTTTATAATTCACCCCTCCACTTT	CSARTAFYNSPLHF
.	TRBV4-3	.	TRBJ2-3	TGCGCCAGCAGTCCTGCCGGGCCGGGGGATACGCAGTATTTT	CASSPAGPGDTQYF
TRBD1	TRBV4-3	few	TRBJ1-6	TGCGCCAGCAGCCGCCAGGGGGGGGATTCACCCCTCCACTTT	CASSRQGGDSPLHF
.	TRBV28	.	TRBJ2-7	TGTGCCAGCAGTTTATTCAAGGGCAGGAGAAGCTCCTACGAGCAGTACTTC	CASSLFKGRRSSYEQYF
.	TRBV12-3/TRBV12-4	.	TRBJ2-1	TGTGCCAGCAGTTTTATAAAGCGCCCCTACAATGAGCAGTTCTTC	CASSFIKRPYNEQFF
TRBD2	TRBV5-1	.	TRBJ2-1	TGCGCCAGCAGCTTGGGACTAGCGTCAGGGAATGAGCAGTTCTTC	CASSLGLASGNEQFF
TRBD1	TRBV7-3	few	TRBJ1-1	TGTGCCAGCAGCTCACAGGGGGGGGCTGAAGCTTTCTTT	CASSSQGGAEAFF
.	TRBV15	.	TRBJ2-3	TGTGCCACCAGGGCTAGGGATGGAGATACGCAGTATTTT	CATRARDGDTQYF
.	TRBV12-3/TRBV12-4	few	TRBJ2-3	TGTGCCAGCAGTGTCATGGGGATGTCGCAGTATTTT	CASSVMGMSQYF
.	TRBV3-1	.	TRBJ2-1	TGTGCCAGCAGCTTACAACGGAGTGAGCAGTTCTTC	CASSLQRSEQFF
.	TRBV29-1	many	TRBJ2-3	TGCAGCGCTGAGGAGGCGGGCTCTACGCAGTATTTT	CSAEEAGSTQYF
.	TRBV5-1	many	TRBJ2-1	TGCGCCAGCAGCCCGGTCGGGGAGACCTACAATGAGCAGTTCTTC	CASSPVGETYNEQFF
.	TRBV20-1	.	TRBJ1-4	TGCAGTGCAGCTACAAGTTCCGGGGATGAAAAACTGTTTTTT	CSAATSSGDEKLFF
TRBD2	TRBV6-5	.	TRBJ2-7	TGTGCCAGCAATACGGGGGAGGGTCTCTACGAGCAGTACTTC	CASNTGEGLYEQYF
TRBD1	TRBV29-1	few	TRBJ1-1	TGCAGCGCTGGGACAGGGGAGACTGAAGCTTTCTTT	CSAGTGETEAFF
.	TRBV5-1	.	TRBJ2-1	TGCGCCAGCAGCTTGGCCGGGGCTAACTCCTACAATGAGCAGTTCTTC	CASSLAGANSYNEQFF
.	TRBV7-2	few	TRBJ2-1	TGTGCCAGCAGCGGATCGGGACATCCGAACTACAATGAGCAGTTCTTC	CASSGSGHPNYNEQFF
TRBD2	TRBV5-1	few	TRBJ2-1	TGCGCCAGCAGCTCGCCGGGACTAGCGGGGGGCTCCTACAATGAGCAGTTCTTC	CASSSPGLAGGSYNEQFF
TRBD1	TRBV2	many	TRBJ2-5	TGTGCCACACAGGGGTGGGAGACCCAGTACTTC	CATQGWETQYF
.	TRBV5-1	many	TRBJ1-6	TGCGCCAGCAGGCGGGATCAAGCTTCACCCCTCCACTTT	CASRRDQASPLHF